This T cell receptor beta chain was obtained from a study of Ad26.COV2.S vaccination and SARS-CoV-2 variants. About the research overall: Once or twice, 56 days apart, Ad26.COV2.S was delivered intramuscularly.

Described treatment: roughly 20 received Ad26.COV2.S at low or high dose, single or two shots; about 5 received placebo; per-sample allocation not given. It was on day 63 after the first vaccine or placebo injection that samples were taken. Study-wide points: The breadth of spike-specific CD8+ and CD4+ T cell responses after vaccination was reportedly substantial.

This CDR3 is built from 15 residues. The germline gives CDR1 SGHTA, CDR2 FQGNSA. Trimming removed 0 bases from V and 5 bases from J, with 13 bases in between. As concerns this clone: Antigen unknown.

The repertoire was sequenced with immunoSEQ multiplex PCR; TCRdb's copy has only in-frame clones and lacks some. In the table there are fewer than 900,000 clones, 89% of which are singletons. Sequencing used peripheral blood, obtained in a trial of Ad26.COV2.S vaccine versus placebo. The V call is TRBV7-2, the J call TRBJ2-5; D perhaps matches TRBD2 (5 bases). The sequence was obtained from a person aged 18-65 years who received the Ad26.COV2.S COVID-19 vaccine or a placebo. DNA for the CDR3: TGTGCCAGCAGCTTAGCGGCCTCTAGCTTGGAGACCCAGTACTTC. Protein: CASSLAASSLETQYF.